This TCR beta chain was captured in a study of CD8+ T cells in alopecia areata. RNA was extracted and reverse transcribed into cDNA as the sequencing template. Profiling relied on immunoSEQ multiplex PCR, and the TCRdb table lists in-frame clones only, not all of them. The profile covers some 220,000 clones, with under 75% appearing a single time and around 1.6% taken by the ten largest. CDR1 and CDR2 (germline): GTSNPN, SVGIG (reference sequence). With 3 bases removed from V and 0 bases from J, the gap between germline ends came to 12 bases. This CDR3 is 16 amino acids long. Documented treatment: oral pan-JAK inhibitor, 5-10 mg twice daily.

The sample consisted of CD4+ T cells sorted from blood, taken at week 4, from a patient treated with tofacitinib. This sequence originates from a human donor with alopecia areata. The V and J genes are TRBV30 and TRBJ1-6, with D unresolved. This chain's CDR3 is CAWRDSSGSYNSPLHF. The CDR3 bases are TGTGCCTGGAGAGATTCCTCGGGCTCCTATAATTCACCCCTCCACTTT.